This TCR beta chain was profiled in a study of CD8 T cells in Susac syndrome. RNA amounts of roughly 0.5 to 1 ug underwent reverse transcription with random hexamers. TCRdb re-analysed the immunoSEQ multiplex PCR reads in MiXCR, keeping a single row per CDR3 protein. The repertoire holds approximately 200,000 distinct CDR3 sequences, with over 90% as singletons. CDR3 size: 15 residues. V gave up 1 base and J gave up 2 bases; unmatched junction bases: 3. Germline V gene sequence: CDR1 SGHNT, CDR2 YYREEE (reference sequence). Source material: CD4+ T cells from PBMCs. The sequence came from a human donor with multiple sclerosis. The rearrangement uses TRBV5-4 and TRBJ1-2, with 9 bases matching TRBD1. CDR3 loop: CASSLQGTGNYGYTF. CDR3 nucleotide sequence: TGTGCCAGCAGCTTGCAAGGGACAGGGAACTATGGCTACACCTTC.